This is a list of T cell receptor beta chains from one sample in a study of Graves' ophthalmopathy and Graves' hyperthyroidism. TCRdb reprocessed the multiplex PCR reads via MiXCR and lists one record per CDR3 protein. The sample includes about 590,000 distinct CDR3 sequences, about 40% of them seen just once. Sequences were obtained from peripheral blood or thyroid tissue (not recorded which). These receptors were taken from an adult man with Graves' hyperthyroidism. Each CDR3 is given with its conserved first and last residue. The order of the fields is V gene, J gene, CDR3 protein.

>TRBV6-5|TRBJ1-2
CASSNYREPNYGYTF
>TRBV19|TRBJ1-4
CASRPGTSEKLFF
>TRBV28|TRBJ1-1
CASSLLQGGAATEAFF
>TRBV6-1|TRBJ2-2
CASASGDTGELFF
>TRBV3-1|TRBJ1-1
CASSQEDVKSEAFF
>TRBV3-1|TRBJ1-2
CASSQGGQGASGYTF
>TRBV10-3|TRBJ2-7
CAISPGPGQASSYEQYF
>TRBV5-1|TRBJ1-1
CASSLDGGRAFF
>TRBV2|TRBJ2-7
CASSEVPKTYVQYF
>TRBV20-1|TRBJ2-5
CSAPRGPSGRQTQYF
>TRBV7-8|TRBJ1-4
CASSQDPTQEKLFF
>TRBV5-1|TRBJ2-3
CASRFALLGQGTDTQYF
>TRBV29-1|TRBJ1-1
CSQEGTPGEAFF
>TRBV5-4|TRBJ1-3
CASSLNAGLSGNTIYF
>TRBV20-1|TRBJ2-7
CSAQGGTGSGDEQYF
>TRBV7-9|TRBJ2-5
CASSLAGGSYQETQYF
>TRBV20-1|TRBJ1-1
CSAGVNTEAFF
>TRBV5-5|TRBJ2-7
CASSMGQGYEQYF
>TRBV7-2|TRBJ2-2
CASSLEGSVTGELFF
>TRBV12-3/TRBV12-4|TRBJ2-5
CASSFAGAGETQYF
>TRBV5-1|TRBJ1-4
CASSLGGGEKLFF
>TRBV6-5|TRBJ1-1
CASSYDRVSTEAFF
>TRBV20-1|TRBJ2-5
CSARDRSGETQYF
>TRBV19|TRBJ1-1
CATEGYTEAFF
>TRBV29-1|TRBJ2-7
CSVLRGATYEQYF
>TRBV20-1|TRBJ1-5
CSASHSGTGNQPQHF
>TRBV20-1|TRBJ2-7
CSARGGRSSYEQYF
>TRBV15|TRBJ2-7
CATSRGWEGLGEQYF
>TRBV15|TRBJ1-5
CATSRETFQPQHF
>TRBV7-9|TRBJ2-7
CASSPWEAPHMSF
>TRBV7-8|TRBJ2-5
CASSFLAGTNQETQYF
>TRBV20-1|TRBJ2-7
CSAHPRLAYEQYF
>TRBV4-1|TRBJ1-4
CASSRPGTGSNEKLFF
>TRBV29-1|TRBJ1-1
CSSGDSDTEAFF
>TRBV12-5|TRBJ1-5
CASGPERLNQPQHF
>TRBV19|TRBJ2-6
CASSIVGTYSGANVLTF
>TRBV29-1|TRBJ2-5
CSTGLAGGQETQYF
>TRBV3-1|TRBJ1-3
CASSRYRGRGNTIYF
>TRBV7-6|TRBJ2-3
CASSLGVLAGGTTQYF
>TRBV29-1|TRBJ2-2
CAWSVSRTNSGDDTGELFF
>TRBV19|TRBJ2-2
CASSPTGLSSGELFF
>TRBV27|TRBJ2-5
CASSFRGREETQYF
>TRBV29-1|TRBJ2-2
CSVDGGGVGTGELFF
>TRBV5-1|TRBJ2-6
CASSSGQGVFGANVLTF
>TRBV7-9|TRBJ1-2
CASSLNTGTKTLGYTF
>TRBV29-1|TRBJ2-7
CSVLDGVSYEQYF
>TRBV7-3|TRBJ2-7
CASSLMGTGGTYGQYF
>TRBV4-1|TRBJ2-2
CASSQDAGSGNTGELFF
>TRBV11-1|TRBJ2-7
CASSLDTGQYF
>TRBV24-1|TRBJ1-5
CATSDSWGGSGNQPQHF
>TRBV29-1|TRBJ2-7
CSVQQGEYEQYF
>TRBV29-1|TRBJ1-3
CSVEEGGEGTGNTIYF
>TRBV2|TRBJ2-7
CASSDLGQGAEEQYF
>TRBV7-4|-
CASSSYDRGLQPQYF